One and the same sample provided the 29 T cell receptor beta chains below, sequenced in a study of early T cells in non-severe SARS-CoV-2 infection. Each CDR3 protein gets one entry after TCRdb re-called the 5' RACE reads with MiXCR. The sample lists roughly 72,000 distinct CDR3 sequences, over 10% seen once, with approximately 2.6% in the top ten. Sequencing was performed on whole blood, taken at baseline. These TCRs come from an adult who was a healthcare worker with PCR-confirmed SARS-CoV-2 infection or an uninfected control (not recorded which).

This clonotype showed up many times. The rearrangement joins TRBV7-3 to TRBJ1-1, with D possibly matching TRBD1 (5 bases). The CDR3 runs 14 residues. The germline V gene encodes CDR1 SGHTA and CDR2 FQGTGA. Trimming removed 2 bases at V and 3 bases at J, with 10 bases between. CDR3 sequence reads: CASSLLGVDTEAFF. The CDR3 DNA follows: TGTGCCAGCAGCTTACTGGGGGTGGACACTGAAGCTTTCTTT.

Points on this clonotype: One junction end does not reproduce the germline sequence, and a read error may be involved. This chain connects TRBV7-2 to TRBJ2-2, with D maybe TRBD2 (6 bases). This CDR3 region has 16 residues. Looked up from germline, CDR1 is SGHTA and CDR2 is FQGNSA. The CDR3, as DNA: TGTGCCAGCAGCCCTGGCGTCGGGGGTTACACCGGTGAGCTGTTTTTT. Its protein product is CASSPGVGGYTGELFF.

The sample holds many counts of this clonotype. The J gene is TRBJ2-3, the V gene TRBV12-3 or TRBV12-4, with 8 positions matching TRBD2. The CDR3 totals 14 residues. The V and J ends lost 8 bases and 2 bases, in that order; junction bases with no gene match: 6. The DNA for the CDR3 is TGTGCCAGCGGGCGGGGGGCCTTCACAGATACGCAGTATTTT. Encoded protein: CASGRGAFTDTQYF.

The J gene is TRBJ2-7, the V gene TRBV29-1; TRBD2 agrees at 12 bases. J lost 2 bases, V lost 3 bases, and 11 bases had no gene match. Germline loops: CDR1 SQVTM, CDR2 ANQGSEA. The CDR3 loop spans 17 amino acids. In DNA, the CDR3 is TGCAGCGTTGAGGACGGGACTAGCGGGCGAAAACCCTACGAGCAGTACTTC. Its translation is CSVEDGTSGRKPYEQYF.

This clonotype was observed a handful of times. The rearrangement joins TRBV7-2 to TRBJ2-3; D tentatively reads TRBD1 or TRBD2 (6 bases each). CDR1 and CDR2 from the germline V gene are SGHTA and FQGNSA. The CDR3 consists of 16 residues. Trimming cost V 1 base and J 3 bases, with 14 bases left between them. CDR3 sequence (DNA): TGTGCCAGCAGCTTAGAGGGGGGCCTAAGGACAGATACGCAGTATTTT. Protein: CASSLEGGLRTDTQYF.

This clonotype has a handful of counts. This chain links TRBV2 with TRBJ1-5; D is unclear. V was cut by 5 bases and J by 0 bases, with 8 bases left in between. This CDR3 is built from 14 residues. The germline gives CDR1 SNHLY, CDR2 FYNNEI. The CDR3: CASSLFNSNQPQHF. CDR3 sequence (DNA): TGTGCCAGCAGTCTATTTAATAGCAATCAGCCCCAGCATTTT.

This clonotype showed up just a few times. The CDR3 DNA sequence: TGTGCCAGCAGTGCCACGGCAGGCTTCGGTGGCTACACCTTC. Translating gives CASSATAGFGGYTF. The chain has TRBV6-1 and TRBJ1-2, with D unresolved. This CDR3 is built from 14 residues. Trimming pared 4 bases from V and 7 bases from J, leaving 16 bases between. Germline V gene lookup returns CDR1 MNHNS and CDR2 SASEGT.

This clonotype was detected once. The V gene is TRBV27, the J gene TRBJ2-5, with D hard to call. The V end lost 4 bases, the J end lost 7 bases, and 7 bases lay between the germline ends. Germline lookup yields CDR1 MNHEY and CDR2 SMNVEV (reference sequence). The CDR3 is made up of 11 amino acids. The chain's CDR3 is CASSYKGTQYF. The CDR3 DNA reads as TGTGCCAGCAGTTACAAGGGGACCCAGTACTTC.

The chain has TRBV29-1 and TRBJ2-5; 8 nucleotides match TRBD2. Per the germline V gene, CDR1 is SQVTM and CDR2 is ANQGSEA. The CDR3 covers 16 residues. V lost 1 base, J lost 1 base, and 8 bases stayed unmatched. CDR3 protein: CSVEGVWRGVQETQYF. In DNA, the CDR3 is TGCAGCGTTGAAGGAGTGTGGCGGGGGGTCCAAGAGACCCAGTACTTC.

This clonotype turned up a few times. The CDR3 is CASSGTGDGGQYF. CDR3 DNA sequence: TGTGCCAGCAGCGGGACAGGGGACGGAGGGCAGTACTTC. The J gene is TRBJ2-7, the V gene TRBV11-2; 10 bases match TRBD1. J gave up 9 bases and V 5 bases, and 7 bases lay outside the gene matches. The CDR3 loop spans 13 amino acids. The V gene's germline CDR1 is SGHAT and CDR2 FQNNGV.

For this clonotype: One end of the junction varies from germline; a read error may be responsible. The chain uses TRBV27 and TRBJ2-7; tentatively, D is TRBD1 (6 bases). CDR3 length: 15 amino acids. CDR1 and CDR2 (germline): MNHEY, SMNVEV (reference sequence). CDR3 sequence reads: CVSRKQGFMSYEQYF. The DNA of the CDR3 is TGTGTCAGCAGAAAACAGGGATTCATGTCCTACGAGCAGTACTTC.

This clonotype has at least ten counts. V usage is TRBV7-9 and J usage is TRBJ1-5, with a weak D call TRBD1 (5 bases). The V gene lost 8 bases and the J gene lost 4 bases, with 12 bases spanning the gap. Germline loops: CDR1 SEHNR, CDR2 FQNEAQ (reference sequence). The CDR3 is 13 residues long. Here the CDR3 DNA reads TGTGCCAGCTCCCGGGACGGAAATCAGCCCCAGCATTTT. Translating it yields CASSRDGNQPQHF.

The chain carries TRBV12-3 or TRBV12-4 and TRBJ2-1; 7 bases line up with TRBD1. The CDR3 has 16 amino acids. Unmatched junction bases numbered 13, after V lost 2 bases and J lost 9 bases. CDR3: CASSLSGMRGRREQFF. The DNA for the CDR3 is TGTGCCAGCAGTTTAAGTGGTATGAGGGGGCGACGTGAGCAGTTCTTC.

The chain links TRBV12-2 to TRBJ1-2; the tabulated D call, TRBD1, remains unverified against the DNA. TRBV12-2 has pseudogene status. The CDR3 is 15 residues long. The CDR3 loop is CASRLVGGRNYGYTF. For the CDR3, the DNA is TGTGCAAGTCGCTTAGTTGGGGGGCGAAACTATGGCTACACCTTC.

V is TRBV3-1 and J is TRBJ1-1, with 7 bases that match TRBD1. V lost 6 bases and J lost 11; bases outside the gene matches: 9. The germline gives CDR1 LGHDT, CDR2 YNNKEL (reference sequence). The CDR3 is made up of 12 amino acids. The CDR3 DNA is TGTGCCAGCAGACGATCCGACAGGGAGGCTTTCTTT. It is translated as CASRRSDREAFF.

V usage is TRBV28 and J usage is TRBJ2-7; TRBD1 matches at 7 bases. The CDR3 loop spans 14 amino acids. The germline CDR1 and CDR2 sequences are MDHEN and SYDVKM. Trimming at V came to 5 bases and at J to 2 bases, leaving 6 bases not matched to a gene. The CDR3 coding sequence is TGTGCCAGCAGTAATCGGGACAGTACCTACGAGCAGTACTTC. Translated: CASSNRDSTYEQYF.

This clonotype was found many times. V is TRBV7-9 and J is TRBJ1-5; D may be TRBD1 (6 bases). The CDR3 contains 14 residues. V was trimmed by 5 bases and J by 3 bases, leaving 11 bases between them. The germline V gene encodes CDR1 SEHNR and CDR2 FQNEAQ (reference sequence). CDR3 in amino acids: CASSRTGNNQPQHF. The CDR3 nucleotides are TGTGCCAGCAGCCGAACAGGGAACAATCAGCCCCAGCATTTT.

This clonotype was counted ten times or more. V and J are TRBV5-6 and TRBJ1-1; no reliable D call. Trimming removed 0 bases from V and 0 bases from J, with 6 bases in between. The CDR3 totals 14 residues. The germline CDR1 and CDR2 sequences are SGHDT and YYEEEE. As DNA, the CDR3 is TGTGCCAGCAGCTTGGTGTTTGTGAACACTGAAGCTTTCTTT. Residues: CASSLVFVNTEAFF.

This clonotype has at least ten counts. The J gene is TRBJ1-5, the V gene TRBV12-3 or TRBV12-4, with 9 nucleotides matching TRBD1. Trimming at V came to 5 bases and at J to 4 bases, leaving 6 bases not matched to a gene. The CDR3 extends over 15 amino acids. Here the CDR3 reads CASSTGQGPNQPQHF. The CDR3 DNA reads as TGTGCCAGCAGTACCGGACAGGGGCCTAATCAGCCCCAGCATTTT.

This clonotype was found a few times. CDR3 in DNA: TGTGCCAGCAGTTTTGAGGGATATGGAAACACCATATATTTT. Its protein product is CASSFEGYGNTIYF. The chain uses TRBV12-3 or TRBV12-4 and TRBJ1-3; no firm D call. The CDR3 is made up of 14 amino acids. The V and J ends lost 3 bases and 3 bases respectively, with 9 bases between them.

This clonotype was seen repeatedly, ten times or more. The rearrangement uses TRBV28 and TRBJ2-1; D gene unclear. With 10 bases removed from V and 3 bases from J, the gap between germline ends came to 16 bases. CDR3 length: 14 residues. The germline CDR1 and CDR2 sequences are MDHEN and SYDVKM. The CDR3 sequence: CATQGDGGYNEQFF. The CDR3, as DNA: TGTGCCACCCAAGGCGATGGCGGCTACAATGAGCAGTTCTTC.

With regard to this clonotype: A much larger clone sits a single nucleotide away, making a read error possible. V gene TRBV11-2 combines with J gene TRBJ2-7; 9 nucleotides align to TRBD1. Germline V gene sequence: CDR1 SGHAT, CDR2 FQNNGV. After removal of 5 bases from V and 3 bases from J, the junction contained 5 bases not matched to a gene. The CDR3 is 14 amino acids. DNA for the CDR3: TGTGCCAGCAGCGCGGGACAGGGACGCTACGAGCAGTACTTC. Translation: CASSAGQGRYEQYF. The variable domain in full, completed from reference TRBV11-2 and TRBJ2-7, reads EAGVAQSPRYKIIEKRQSVAFWCNPISGHATLYWYQQILGQGPKLLIQFQNNGVVDDSQLPKDRFSAERLKGVDSTLKIQPAKLEDSAVYLCASSAGQGRYEQYFGPGTRLTVT.

In this sample, this clonotype turned up many times. The J gene is TRBJ2-3, the V gene TRBV12-3 or TRBV12-4; D might be TRBD1 (6 bases). The CDR3 has 14 amino acids. Deletions cut 7 bases from V and 0 bases from J, with 11 bases between. CDR3: CASTQGLSTDTQYF. The CDR3 nucleotides are TGTGCCAGCACCCAGGGGTTGAGCACAGATACGCAGTATTTT.

In this sample, this clonotype turned up many times. The chain recombines TRBV6-5 with TRBJ2-5; D is perhaps TRBD1 or TRBD2 (5 bases each). Trimming left V 4 bases short and J 2 bases short, with 14 bases between. The germline gives CDR1 MNHEY, CDR2 SVGAGI. This CDR3 has 15 amino acids. CDR3 DNA: TGTGCCAGCAGTTCCCCGGGACGGTTACAAGAGACCCAGTACTTC. Amino acid sequence: CASSSPGRLQETQYF.

This clonotype was seen only a few times. In DNA form, the CDR3 reads TGTGCCAGCAGCTTGCTACGGACAGGATACACGCAGTATTTT. Protein product: CASSLLRTGYTQYF. The genes are TRBV5-5 and TRBJ2-3; 7 positions match TRBD1. CDR3 length: 14 residues. V lost 1 base to trimming and J lost 9 bases; unmatched junction nucleotides: 8. The germline V gene encodes CDR1 SGHKS and CDR2 YYEKEE (reference sequence).

This clonotype has more than one count but fewer than ten. This sequence joins TRBV9 and TRBJ1-2; TRBD1 might be the D (5 bases). The V gene's germline CDR1 is SGDLS and CDR2 YYNGEE. The CDR3 spans 13 residues. Trimming took 0 bases from V and 3 from J, leaving 6 bases between them. The CDR3 nucleotides are TGTGCCAGCAGCGTAGGGGGGGACTATGGCTACACCTTC. The encoded protein is CASSVGGDYGYTF.

The DNA of the CDR3 is TGCAGCGTTGAACTAGGCCCTAACTATGGCTACACCTTC. Protein: CSVELGPNYGYTF. The chain couples TRBV29-1 to TRBJ1-2; D gene ambiguous. Germline V gene data show CDR1 as SQVTM and CDR2 as ANQGSEA. Trimming pared 2 bases from V and 0 bases from J, leaving 7 bases between. CDR3 size: 13 residues.

CDR3 amino acids: CASSPVTTASLTAETQYF. The DNA for the CDR3 is TGTGCCAGCTCACCAGTGACGACAGCGTCCCTCACGGCAGAGACCCAGTACTTC. The chain carries TRBV18 and TRBJ2-5; the D gene is possibly TRBD1 (5 bases). Deletions cut 2 bases from V and 4 bases from J, with 23 bases between. The CDR3 extends over 18 amino acids. The germline V gene has CDR1 KGHSH and CDR2 LQKENI.

In this sample, this clonotype turned up many times. The gene calls are TRBV14 and TRBJ1-1; D gene unclear. CDR3 length: 15 amino acids. The germline gives CDR1 SGHDN, CDR2 FVKESK. The germline V and J ends were trimmed by 4 bases and 6 bases, with 18 bases remaining between them. The CDR3 DNA reads TGTGCCAGCAGCCGGGCTTCTGGGCTGTTACCTGAAGCTTTCTTT. Residues: CASSRASGLLPEAFF.